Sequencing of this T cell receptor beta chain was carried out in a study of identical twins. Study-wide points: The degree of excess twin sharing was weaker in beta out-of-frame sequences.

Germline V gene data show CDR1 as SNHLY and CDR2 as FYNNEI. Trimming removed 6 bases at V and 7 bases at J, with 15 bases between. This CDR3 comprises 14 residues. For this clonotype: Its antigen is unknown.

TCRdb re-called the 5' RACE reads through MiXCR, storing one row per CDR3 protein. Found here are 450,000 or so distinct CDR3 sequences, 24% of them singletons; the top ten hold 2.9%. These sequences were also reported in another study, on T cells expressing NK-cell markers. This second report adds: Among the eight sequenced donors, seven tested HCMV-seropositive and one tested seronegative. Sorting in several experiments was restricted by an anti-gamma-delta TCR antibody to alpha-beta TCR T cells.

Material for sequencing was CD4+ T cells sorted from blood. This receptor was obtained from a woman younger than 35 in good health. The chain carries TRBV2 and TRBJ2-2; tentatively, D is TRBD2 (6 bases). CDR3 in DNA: TGTGCCAGCAGCCCCGAGTCGGGGGACGGGGAGCTGTTTTTT. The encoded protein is CASSPESGDGELFF.